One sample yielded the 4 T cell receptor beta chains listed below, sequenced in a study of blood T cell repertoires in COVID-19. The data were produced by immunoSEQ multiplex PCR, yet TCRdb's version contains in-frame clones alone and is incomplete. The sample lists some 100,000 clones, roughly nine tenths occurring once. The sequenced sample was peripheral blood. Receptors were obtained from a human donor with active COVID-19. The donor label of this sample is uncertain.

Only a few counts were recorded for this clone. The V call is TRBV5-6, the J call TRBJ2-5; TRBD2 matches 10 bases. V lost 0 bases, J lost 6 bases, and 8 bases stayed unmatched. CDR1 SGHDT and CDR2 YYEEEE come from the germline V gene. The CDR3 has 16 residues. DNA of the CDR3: TGTGCCAGCAGCTTGGTATTTAGCGGGGGGCCAAAGACCCAGTACTTC. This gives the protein CASSLVFSGGPKTQYF.

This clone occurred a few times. CDR3 sequence reads: CASSQDRRGRIMNTEAFF. CDR3 in DNA: TGTGCCAGCAGCCAAGATAGGAGGGGCCGCATAATGAACACTGAAGCTTTCTTT. The V gene is TRBV4-2, the J gene TRBJ1-1, with a weak D call TRBD1 (5 bases). Between the trimmed V and J ends, which lost 0 bases and 0 bases, there was a span of 17 bases. Germline V lookup: CDR1 LGHNA, CDR2 YNFKEQ. This CDR3 has 18 residues.

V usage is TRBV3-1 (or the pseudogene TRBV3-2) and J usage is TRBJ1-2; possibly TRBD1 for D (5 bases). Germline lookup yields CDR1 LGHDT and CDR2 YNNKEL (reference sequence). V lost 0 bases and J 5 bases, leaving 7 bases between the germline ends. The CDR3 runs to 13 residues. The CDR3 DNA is TGTGCCAGCAGCCAAGAGGGGCTGTATGGCTACACCTTC. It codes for CASSQEGLYGYTF.

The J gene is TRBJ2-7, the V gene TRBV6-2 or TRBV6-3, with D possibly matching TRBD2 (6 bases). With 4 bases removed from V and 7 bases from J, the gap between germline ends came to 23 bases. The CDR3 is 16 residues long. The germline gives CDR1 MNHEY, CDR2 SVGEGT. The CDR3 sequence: CASSSGRREKGGEQYF. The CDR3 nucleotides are TGTGCCAGCAGTTCCGGACGGCGGGAAAAAGGTGGGGAGCAGTACTTC.